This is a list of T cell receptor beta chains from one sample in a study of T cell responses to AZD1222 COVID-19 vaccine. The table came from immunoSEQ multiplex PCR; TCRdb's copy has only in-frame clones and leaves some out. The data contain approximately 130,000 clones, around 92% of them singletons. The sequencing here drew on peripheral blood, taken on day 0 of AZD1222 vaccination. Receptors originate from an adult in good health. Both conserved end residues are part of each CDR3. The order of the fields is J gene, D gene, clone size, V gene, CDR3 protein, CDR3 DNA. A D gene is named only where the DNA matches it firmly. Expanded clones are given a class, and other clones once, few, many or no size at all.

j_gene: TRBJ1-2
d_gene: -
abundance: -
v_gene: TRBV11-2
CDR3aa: CASSLGSDYGYTF
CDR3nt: TGTGCCAGCAGCCTCGGATCGGACTATGGCTACACCTTC

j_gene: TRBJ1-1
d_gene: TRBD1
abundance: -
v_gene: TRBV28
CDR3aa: CASTRTGRAEAFF
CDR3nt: TGTGCCAGCACCCGGACAGGGCGCGCTGAAGCTTTCTTT

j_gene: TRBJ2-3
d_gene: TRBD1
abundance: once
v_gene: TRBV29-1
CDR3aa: CSGQGAGDTQYF
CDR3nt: TGCAGCGGACAGGGGGCGGGAGATACGCAGTATTTT

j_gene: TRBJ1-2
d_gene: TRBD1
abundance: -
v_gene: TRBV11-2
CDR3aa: CASSLEQGASYGYTF
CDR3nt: TGTGCCAGCAGCTTAGAACAGGGGGCTAGCTATGGCTACACCTTC

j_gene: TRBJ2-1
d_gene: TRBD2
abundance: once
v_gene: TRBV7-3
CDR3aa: CASSSSGGEQFF
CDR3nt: TGTGCCAGCAGCTCCAGCGGGGGCGAGCAGTTCTTC

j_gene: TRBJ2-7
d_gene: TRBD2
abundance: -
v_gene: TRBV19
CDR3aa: CASSAREGPYEQYF
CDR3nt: TGTGCCAGTAGTGCGCGGGAGGGCCCCTACGAGCAGTACTTC

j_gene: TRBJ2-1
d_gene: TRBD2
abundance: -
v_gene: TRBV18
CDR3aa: CASSLEAGGPTDEQFF
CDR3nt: TGTGCCAGCTCACTCGAGGCGGGAGGACCCACGGATGAGCAGTTCTTC

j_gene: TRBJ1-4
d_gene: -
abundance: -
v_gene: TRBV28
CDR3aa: CASYSLGGEDEKLFF
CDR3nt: TGTGCCAGCTACTCCCTCGGGGGGGAGGATGAAAAACTGTTTTTT

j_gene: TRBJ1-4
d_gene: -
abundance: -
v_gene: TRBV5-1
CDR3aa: CASTLGATNEKLFF
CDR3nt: TGCGCCAGCACCCTGGGGGCAACTAATGAAAAACTGTTTTTT

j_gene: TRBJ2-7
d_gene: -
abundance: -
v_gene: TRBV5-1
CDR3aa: CASSLNRVEYSYEQYF
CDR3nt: TGCGCCAGCAGCTTGAATCGGGTAGAGTACTCCTACGAGCAGTACTTC

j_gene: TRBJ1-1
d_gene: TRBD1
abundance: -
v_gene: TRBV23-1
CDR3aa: CASSSGGQAGQGNTEAFF
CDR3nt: TGCGCCAGCAGTTCCGGGGGACAGGCGGGACAGGGGAACACTGAAGCTTTCTTT

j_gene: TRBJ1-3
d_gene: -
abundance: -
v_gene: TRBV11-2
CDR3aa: CASSLDSAGSGNTIYF
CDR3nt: TGTGCCAGCAGCTTAGATAGCGCGGGTTCTGGAAACACCATATATTTT

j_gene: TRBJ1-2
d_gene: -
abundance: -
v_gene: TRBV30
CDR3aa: CAWSPSGYPPYGYTF
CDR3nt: TGTGCCTGGAGCCCCTCGGGGTATCCCCCCTATGGCTACACCTTC

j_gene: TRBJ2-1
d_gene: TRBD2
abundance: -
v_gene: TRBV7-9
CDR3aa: CASSRTSARIDNEQFF
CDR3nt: TGTGCCAGCAGTCGGACTAGCGCCCGAATTGACAATGAGCAGTTCTTC

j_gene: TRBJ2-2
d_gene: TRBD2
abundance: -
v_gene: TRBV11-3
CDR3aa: CASSAGTSGIDGELFF
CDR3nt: TGTGCCAGCAGCGCCGGGACTAGCGGTATAGACGGGGAGCTGTTTTTT

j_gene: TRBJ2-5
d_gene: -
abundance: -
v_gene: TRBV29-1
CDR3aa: CSVVWLSGAQETQYF
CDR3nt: TGCAGCGTTGTTTGGCTATCGGGGGCTCAAGAGACCCAGTACTTC

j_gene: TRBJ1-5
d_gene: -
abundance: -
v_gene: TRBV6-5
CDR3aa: CASSRRDLNQPQHF
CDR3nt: TGTGCCAGCAGTCGTCGGGACCTCAATCAGCCCCAGCATTTT

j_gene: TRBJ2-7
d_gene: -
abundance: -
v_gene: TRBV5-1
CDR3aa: CASSLGREVSDEQYF
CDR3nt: TGCGCCAGCAGCTTGGGACGGGAAGTTTCTGACGAGCAGTACTTC

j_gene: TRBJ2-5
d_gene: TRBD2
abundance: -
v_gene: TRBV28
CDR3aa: CASLGRGLYF
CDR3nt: TGTGCCAGCCTGGGGAGGGGCCTATACTTC

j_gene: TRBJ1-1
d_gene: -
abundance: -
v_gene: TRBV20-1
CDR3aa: CSASRQTEAFF
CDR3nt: TGCAGTGCTAGTAGGCAGACTGAAGCTTTCTTT

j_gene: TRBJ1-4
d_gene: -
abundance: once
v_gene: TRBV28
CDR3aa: CASSGAGATNEKLFF
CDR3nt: TGTGCCAGCAGTGGAGCAGGTGCAACTAATGAAAAACTGTTTTTT

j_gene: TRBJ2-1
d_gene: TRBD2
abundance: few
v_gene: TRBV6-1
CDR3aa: CASSEGFWTSGRRGNEQFF
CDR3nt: TGTGCCAGCAGTGAAGGGTTTTGGACTAGCGGGAGACGGGGCAATGAGCAGTTCTTC

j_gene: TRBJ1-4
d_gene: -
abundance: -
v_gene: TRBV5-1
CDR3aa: CASSSTGQTSTNEKLFF
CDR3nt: TGCGCCAGCAGCTCCACAGGACAGACCTCAACTAATGAAAAACTGTTTTTT

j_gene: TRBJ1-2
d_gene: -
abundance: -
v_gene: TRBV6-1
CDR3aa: CASSEGSLYGYTF
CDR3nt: TGTGCCAGCAGTGAAGGTTCATTATATGGCTACACCTTC

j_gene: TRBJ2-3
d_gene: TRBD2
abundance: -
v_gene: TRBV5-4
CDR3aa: CASSPGGGRVDTQYF
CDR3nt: TGTGCCAGCAGCCCGGGGGGAGGGAGGGTCGATACGCAGTATTTT

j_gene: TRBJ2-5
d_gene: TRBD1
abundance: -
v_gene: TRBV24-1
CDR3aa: CATSGGQGVETQYF
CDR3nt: TGTGCCACCAGTGGGGGACAGGGAGTAGAGACCCAGTACTTC

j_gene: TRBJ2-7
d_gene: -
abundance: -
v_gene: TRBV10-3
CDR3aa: CAISEWVANSYEQYF
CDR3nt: TGTGCCATCAGTGAGTGGGTAGCGAATTCCTACGAGCAGTACTTC

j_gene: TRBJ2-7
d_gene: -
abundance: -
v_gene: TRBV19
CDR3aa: CASSINRGGDEQYF
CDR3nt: TGTGCCAGTAGTATAAACAGGGGAGGAGACGAGCAGTACTTC

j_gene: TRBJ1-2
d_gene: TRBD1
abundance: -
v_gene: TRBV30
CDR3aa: CASTGQLYGYTF
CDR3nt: TGTGCTTCGACAGGGCAACTCTATGGCTACACCTTC

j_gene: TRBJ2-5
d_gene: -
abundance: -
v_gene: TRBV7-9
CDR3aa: CASSFPGLKETQYF
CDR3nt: TGTGCCAGCAGCTTTCCGGGGTTAAAAGAGACCCAGTACTTC

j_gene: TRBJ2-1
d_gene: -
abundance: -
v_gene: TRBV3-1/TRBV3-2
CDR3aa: CASTGPLSEGSNEQFF
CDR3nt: TGTGCCAGCACCGGGCCGCTTTCGGAGGGGAGCAATGAGCAGTTCTTC

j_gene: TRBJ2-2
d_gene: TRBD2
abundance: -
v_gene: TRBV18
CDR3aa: CASSKAGGNTGELFF
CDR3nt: TGTGCCAGCTCAAAAGCGGGAGGTAACACCGGGGAGCTGTTTTTT

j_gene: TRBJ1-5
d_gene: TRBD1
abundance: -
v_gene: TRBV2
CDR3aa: CASRVQGANNQPQHF
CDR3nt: TGTGCCAGCAGAGTACAGGGGGCGAACAATCAGCCCCAGCATTTT

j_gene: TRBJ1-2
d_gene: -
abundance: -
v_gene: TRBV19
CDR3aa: CASSIDPARDYGYTF
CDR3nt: TGTGCCAGTAGTATAGATCCCGCCAGGGACTATGGCTACACCTTC

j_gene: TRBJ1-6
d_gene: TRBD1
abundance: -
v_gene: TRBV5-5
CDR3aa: CASSFYRGGSPLHF
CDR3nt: TGTGCCAGCAGCTTTTACAGGGGGGGTTCACCCCTCCACTTT

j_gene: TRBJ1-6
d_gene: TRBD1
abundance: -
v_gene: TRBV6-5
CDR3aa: CASSRDRGNGSPLHF
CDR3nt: TGTGCCAGCAGTAGGGACAGGGGGAATGGCTCACCCCTCCACTTT

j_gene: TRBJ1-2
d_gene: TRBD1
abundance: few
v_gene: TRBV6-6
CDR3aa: CASSPGTGGYGYTF
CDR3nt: TGTGCCAGCAGTCCCGGGACAGGGGGGTATGGCTACACCTTC

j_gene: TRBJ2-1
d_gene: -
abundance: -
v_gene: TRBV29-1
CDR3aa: CSVATDYNEQFF
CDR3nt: TGCAGCGTCGCGACCGACTACAATGAGCAGTTCTTC

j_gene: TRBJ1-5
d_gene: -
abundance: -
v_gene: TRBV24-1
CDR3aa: CATSGGDSNQPQHF
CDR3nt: TGTGCCACCAGTGGAGGGGATAGCAATCAGCCCCAGCATTTT

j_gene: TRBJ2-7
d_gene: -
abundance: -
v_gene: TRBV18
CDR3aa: CASSKGGFKYEQYF
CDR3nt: TGTGCCAGCTCCAAGGGGGGATTCAAGTACGAGCAGTACTTC

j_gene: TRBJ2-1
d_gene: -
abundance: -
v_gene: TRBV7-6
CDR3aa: CASSSHFPDEQFF
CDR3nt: TGTGCCAGCAGCTCTCACTTCCCCGATGAGCAGTTCTTC

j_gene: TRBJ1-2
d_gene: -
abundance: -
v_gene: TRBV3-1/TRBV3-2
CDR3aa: CASSQDLEGRYYGYTF
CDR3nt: TGTGCCAGCAGCCAAGATCTCGAAGGCAGGTACTATGGCTACACCTTC

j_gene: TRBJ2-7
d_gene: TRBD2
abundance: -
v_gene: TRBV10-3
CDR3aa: CAISGGPSGNSYEQYF
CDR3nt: TGTGCCATCAGTGGTGGCCCTAGCGGGAACTCCTACGAGCAGTACTTC

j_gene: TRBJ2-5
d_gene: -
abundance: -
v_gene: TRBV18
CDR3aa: CASSRTEETQYF
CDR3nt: TGTGCCAGCTCACGGACGGAAGAGACCCAGTACTTC

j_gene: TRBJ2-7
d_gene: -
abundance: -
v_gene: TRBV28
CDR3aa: CASSLPGVLYEQYF
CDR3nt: TGTGCCAGCAGTTTACCGGGAGTTCTCTACGAGCAGTACTTC

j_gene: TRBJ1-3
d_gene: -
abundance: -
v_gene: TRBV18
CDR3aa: CASSPDSPGAGNTIYF
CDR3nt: TGTGCCAGCTCACCGGACAGCCCAGGGGCTGGAAACACCATATATTTT

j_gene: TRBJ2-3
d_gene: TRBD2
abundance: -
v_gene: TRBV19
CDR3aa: CASSIYPTGLAYRTDTQYF
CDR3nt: TGTGCCAGTAGTATATATCCCACGGGACTAGCGTATCGCACAGATACGCAGTATTTT

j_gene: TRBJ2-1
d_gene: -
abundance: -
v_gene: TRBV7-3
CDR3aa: CASSPTAGGRIYEQFF
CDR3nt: TGTGCCAGCAGCCCAACGGCCGGGGGCCGTATCTATGAGCAGTTCTTC

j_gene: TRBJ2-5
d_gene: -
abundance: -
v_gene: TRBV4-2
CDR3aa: CASSQDRKQETQYF
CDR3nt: TGTGCCAGCAGCCAAGATAGGAAGCAAGAGACCCAGTACTTC

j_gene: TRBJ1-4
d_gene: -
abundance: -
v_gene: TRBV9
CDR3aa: CASSVNPGQTNEKLFF
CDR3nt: TGTGCCAGCAGCGTAAACCCGGGACAAACTAATGAAAAACTGTTTTTT

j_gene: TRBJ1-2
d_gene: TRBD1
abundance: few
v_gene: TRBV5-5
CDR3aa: CASRIRGHGYTF
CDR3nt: TGTGCCAGCAGGATCAGGGGGCATGGCTACACCTTC

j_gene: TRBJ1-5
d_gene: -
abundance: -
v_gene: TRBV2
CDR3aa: CASSERTENQPQHF
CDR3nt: TGTGCCAGCAGTGAAAGGACGGAGAATCAGCCCCAGCATTTT

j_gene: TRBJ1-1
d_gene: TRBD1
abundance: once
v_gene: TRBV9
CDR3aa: CASSSTGGNTEAFF
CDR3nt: TGTGCCAGCAGCTCGACAGGGGGGAACACTGAAGCTTTCTTT

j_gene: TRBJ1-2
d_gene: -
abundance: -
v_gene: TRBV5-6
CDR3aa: CASGIRGGYTF
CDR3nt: TGTGCCAGCGGGATCAGGGGTGGCTACACCTTC

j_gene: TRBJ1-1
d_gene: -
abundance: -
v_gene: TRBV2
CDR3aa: CASSAVVVVLGAFF
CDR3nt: TGTGCCAGCAGTGCGGTGGTGGTAGTACTGGGGGCTTTCTTT

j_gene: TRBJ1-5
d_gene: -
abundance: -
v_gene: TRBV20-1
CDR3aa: CSASGGFRNQPQHF
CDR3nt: TGCAGTGCTAGTGGGGGCTTTCGCAATCAGCCCCAGCATTTT

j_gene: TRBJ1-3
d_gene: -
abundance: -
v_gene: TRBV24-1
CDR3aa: CATCPPPSRHSSGNTIYF
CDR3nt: TGTGCCACCTGCCCACCCCCCTCCAGGCATAGCTCTGGAAACACCATATATTTT

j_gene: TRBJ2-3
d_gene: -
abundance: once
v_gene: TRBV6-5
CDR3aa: CASSLNSPTDTQYF
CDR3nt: TGTGCCAGCAGTCTCAATTCGCCCACAGATACGCAGTATTTT